These 5 T cell receptor beta chains were sequenced from one sample in a study of shared clonotypes between healthy human individuals. Here immunoSEQ multiplex PCR was the method, and the copy in TCRdb shows in-frame clones only, minus some. The sample lists 2 million to 2.5 million clones; approximately 94% were seen once. CD8 cells regarded as naive lacked CD45RO, were positively chosen for CCR7, and omitted terminally differentiated effector memory CD45RA+ cells. The sequenced sample consisted of naive CD8+ T cells sorted from blood. These receptor sequences come from a man aged 18 to 29 in good health.

This clone has a single count. This sample includes further DNA sequences coding for the same CDR3. This rearrangement joins TRBV7-9 to TRBJ2-5; 13 nucleotides align to TRBD2. Germline V gives CDR1 SEHNR, CDR2 FQNEAQ (reference sequence). This CDR3 region has 17 residues. The V gene end was trimmed by 1 base and the J gene end by 2 bases; junction bases not matched to a gene: 4. The CDR3 sequence: CASSLGTSGGSQETQYF. The CDR3 DNA follows: TGTGCCAGCAGCTTAGGGACTAGCGGGGGTTCACAAGAGACCCAGTACTTC.

The V gene is TRBV2, the J gene TRBJ1-1; D is unclear. V was clipped by 4 bases and J by 0 bases, with 9 bases between them. Germline CDR1 reads SNHLY; CDR2 reads FYNNEI. The CDR3 is made up of 14 amino acids. The CDR3 spells CASSGNNLNTEAFF. CDR3 nucleotide sequence: TGTGCCAGCAGTGGCAATAATCTGAACACTGAAGCTTTCTTT.

The gene calls are TRBV28 and TRBJ2-3, with a possible D match to TRBD2 (6 bases). The CDR3 extends over 16 amino acids. The V and J ends lost 5 bases and 2 bases respectively, with 17 bases between them. The germline CDR1 and CDR2 sequences are MDHEN and SYDVKM. The CDR3 spells CASSEGTGLYTDTQYF. The CDR3 DNA follows: TGTGCCAGCAGTGAAGGGACGGGACTTTACACAGATACGCAGTATTTT.

V is TRBV27 and J is TRBJ2-3; no reliable D call. This CDR3 region has 12 residues. Germline CDR1 reads MNHEY; CDR2 reads SMNVEV (reference sequence). V dropped 6 bases and J dropped 8 bases, with 12 bases sitting between them. The CDR3 here is CASSPSVGTQYF. As DNA, the CDR3 is TGTGCCAGCAGCCCTAGTGTCGGTACGCAGTATTTT.

In the case of this clone: Other DNA sequences in the sample encode the same CDR3. The rearrangement joins TRBV5-1 to TRBJ1-1; 7 bases agree with TRBD1. J lost 0 bases, V lost 0 bases, and 2 bases had no gene match. CDR3 length: 15 amino acids. The germline gives CDR1 SGHRS, CDR2 YFSETQ. The CDR3 loop reads CASSLAQGMNTEAFF. CDR3 coding DNA: TGCGCCAGCAGCTTGGCACAGGGGATGAACACTGAAGCTTTCTTT.